These T cell receptor beta chains were read from a single sample in a study of cytomegalovirus exposure and HLA in healthy donors. Assay: immunoSEQ multiplex PCR; the TCRdb copy retains only in-frame clones and omits some. The table has some 190,000 clones, roughly 77% seen once. The sample taken for sequencing was PBMCs. All receptors come from a woman aged 30 to 39 in good health and CMV-seropositive. Each CDR3 is given with its conserved first and last residue. The D gene is left open where the match is weak. Size values are once, few and many counts, or a class for expanded clones, and some rows have none.

D gene,J gene,clone size,V gene,CDR3 protein,CDR3 DNA
.,TRBJ1-2,few,TRBV6-4,CASTCGGCTF,TGTGCCAGCACCTGCGGAGGGTGTACCTTC
.,TRBJ2-1,.,TRBV4-1,CASSQVFEASSYNEQFF,TGCGCCAGCAGCCAGGTGTTTGAGGCGAGCTCCTACAATGAGCAGTTCTTC
TRBD1,TRBJ2-7,.,TRBV19,CASRGQGALPYEQYF,TGTGCCAGCCGCGGACAGGGGGCCTTACCCTACGAGCAGTACTTC
.,TRBJ1-2,few,TRBV7-2,CASSWGGSANYGYTF,TGTGCCAGCAGCTGGGGAGGGAGTGCTAACTATGGCTACACCTTC
.,TRBJ2-4,.,TRBV2,CASRRSVAKNIQYF,TGTGCCAGCAGGAGATCCGTGGCCAAAAACATTCAGTACTTC
.,TRBJ2-7,.,TRBV7-9,CASSSLGGKPYEQYF,TGTGCCAGCAGCTCCCTCGGCGGGAAACCTTACGAGCAGTACTTC
.,TRBJ1-5,.,TRBV28,CASSFTGSAQPQHF,TGTGCCAGCAGTTTTACAGGGTCGGCTCAGCCCCAGCATTTT
.,TRBJ2-1,once,TRBV5-8,CASSPDSPSYNEQFF,TGTGCCAGCAGCCCGGACAGCCCTTCCTACAATGAGCAGTTCTTC
.,TRBJ2-5,.,TRBV21-1,CASSKPGDPQETQYF,TGTGCCAGCAGCAAGCCAGGGGACCCTCAAGAGACCCAGTACTTC
.,TRBJ2-7,few,TRBV7-9,CASSLGGLSEQYF,TGTGCCAGCAGCTTAGGGGGGCTCTCCGAGCAGTACTTC
.,TRBJ2-1,.,TRBV4-1,CASSHRVPGEQFF,TGCGCCAGCAGTCACAGGGTACCGGGTGAGCAGTTCTTC
TRBD1,TRBJ2-7,few,TRBV5-1,CASTPGDRTYEQYF,TGCGCCAGCACCCCGGGGGACAGGACCTACGAGCAGTACTTC
TRBD1,TRBJ2-7,once,TRBV19,CASTPGQGRDEQYF,TGTGCCAGTACTCCGGGACAGGGTCGCGACGAGCAGTACTTC